This T cell receptor (beta chain) was retrieved from a study of control samples from healthy donors and cancer patients. Measured with immunoSEQ multiplex PCR; TCRdb has only the in-frame clones, and not every one. The sample includes approximately 37,000 clones, more than 70% seen only once; the top ten take around a fifth. Sequenced material: PBMCs. The receptor comes from a woman aged 55-70 years with lung cancer.

The CDR3 sequence is CASSRTGWGGTEAFF. Here the CDR3 DNA reads TGTGCCAGCAGCCGGACAGGTTGGGGGGGGACTGAAGCTTTCTTT. The chain is built from TRBV14 and TRBJ1-1; 7 bases fit TRBD1. Germline CDR1 and CDR2: SGHDN and FVKESK. The trim removed 4 bases at V and 5 bases at J, leaving 10 bases unmatched. The CDR3 is made up of 15 amino acids.